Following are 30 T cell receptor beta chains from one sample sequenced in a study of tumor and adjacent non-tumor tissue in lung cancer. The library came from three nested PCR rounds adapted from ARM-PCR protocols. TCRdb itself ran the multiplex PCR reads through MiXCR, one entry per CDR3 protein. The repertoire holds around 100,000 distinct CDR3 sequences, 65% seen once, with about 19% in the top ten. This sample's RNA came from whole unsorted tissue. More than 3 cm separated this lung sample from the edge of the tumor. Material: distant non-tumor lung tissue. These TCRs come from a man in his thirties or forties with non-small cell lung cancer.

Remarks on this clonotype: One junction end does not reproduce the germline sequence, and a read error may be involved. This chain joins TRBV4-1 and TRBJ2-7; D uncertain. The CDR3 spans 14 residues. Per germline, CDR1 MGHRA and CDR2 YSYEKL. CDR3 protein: CVSNQVWLSYEQYF. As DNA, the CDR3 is TGCGTCAGCAACCAAGTCTGGTTATCCTACGAGCAGTACTTC.

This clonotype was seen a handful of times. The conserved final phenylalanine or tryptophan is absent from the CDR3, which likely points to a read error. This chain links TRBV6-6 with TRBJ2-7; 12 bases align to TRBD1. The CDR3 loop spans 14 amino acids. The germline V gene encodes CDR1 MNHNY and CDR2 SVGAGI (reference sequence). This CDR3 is CASSSGTGGDEQYI. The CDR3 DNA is TGTGCCAGTAGTTCCGGGACAGGGGGCGACGAGCAGTACATC.

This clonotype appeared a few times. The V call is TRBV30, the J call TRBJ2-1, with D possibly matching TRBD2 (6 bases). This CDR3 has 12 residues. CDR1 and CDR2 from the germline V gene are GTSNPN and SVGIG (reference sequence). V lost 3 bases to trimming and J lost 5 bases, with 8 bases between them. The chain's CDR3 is CAWSRENNEQFF. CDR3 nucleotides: TGTGCCTGGAGCCGGGAGAACAATGAGCAGTTCTTC.

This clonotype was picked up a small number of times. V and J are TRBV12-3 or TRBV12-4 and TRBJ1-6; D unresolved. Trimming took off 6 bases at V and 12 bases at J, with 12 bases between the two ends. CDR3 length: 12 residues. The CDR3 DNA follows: TGTGCCAGCAGGTTCGGACCAGGACCCCTCCACTTT. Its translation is CASRFGPGPLHF.

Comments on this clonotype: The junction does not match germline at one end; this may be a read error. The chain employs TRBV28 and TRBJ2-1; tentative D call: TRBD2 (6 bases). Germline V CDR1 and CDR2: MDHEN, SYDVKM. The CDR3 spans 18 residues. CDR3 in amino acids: CASSSPVAEKGSYNEHFF. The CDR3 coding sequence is TGTGCCAGCAGTTCCCCCGTAGCGGAGAAGGGCTCCTACAATGAGCACTTCTTC.

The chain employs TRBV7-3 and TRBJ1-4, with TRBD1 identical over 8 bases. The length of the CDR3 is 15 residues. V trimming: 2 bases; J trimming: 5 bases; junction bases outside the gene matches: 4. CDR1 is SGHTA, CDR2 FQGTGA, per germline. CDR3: CASSLGTGVNEKLFF. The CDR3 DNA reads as TGTGCCAGCAGCTTAGGGACAGGAGTAAATGAAAAACTGTTTTTT.

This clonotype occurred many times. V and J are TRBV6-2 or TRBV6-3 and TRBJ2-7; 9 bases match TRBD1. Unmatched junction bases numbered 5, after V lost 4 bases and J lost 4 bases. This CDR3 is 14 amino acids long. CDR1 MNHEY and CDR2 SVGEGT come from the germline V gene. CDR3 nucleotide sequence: TGTGCCAGCAGTTCTCCGGGACAGGGTTACGAGCAGTACTTC. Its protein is CASSSPGQGYEQYF.

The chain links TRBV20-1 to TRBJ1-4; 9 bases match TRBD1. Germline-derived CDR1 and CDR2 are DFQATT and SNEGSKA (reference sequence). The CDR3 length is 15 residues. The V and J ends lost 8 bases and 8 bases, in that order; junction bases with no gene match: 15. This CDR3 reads CSPIVLTGGREKLFF. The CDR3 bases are TGCAGTCCTATAGTTCTAACAGGGGGCCGAGAAAAACTGTTTTTT.

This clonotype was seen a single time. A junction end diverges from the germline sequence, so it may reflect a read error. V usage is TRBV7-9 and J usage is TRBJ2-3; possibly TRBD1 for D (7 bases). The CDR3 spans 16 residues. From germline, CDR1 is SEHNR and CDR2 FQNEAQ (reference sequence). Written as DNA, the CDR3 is TGTGCCAGCAGTTTAGCGGAGGGGGCGACCCTAGATAGGCAGTATTTT. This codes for CASSLAEGATLDRQYF. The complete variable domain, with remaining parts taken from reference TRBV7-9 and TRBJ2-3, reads DTGVSQNPRHKITKRGQNVTFRCDPISEHNRLYWYRQTLGQGPEFLTYFQNEAQLEKSRLLSDRFSAERPKGSFSTLEIQRTEQGDSAMYLCASSLAEGATLDRQYFGPGTRLTVL.

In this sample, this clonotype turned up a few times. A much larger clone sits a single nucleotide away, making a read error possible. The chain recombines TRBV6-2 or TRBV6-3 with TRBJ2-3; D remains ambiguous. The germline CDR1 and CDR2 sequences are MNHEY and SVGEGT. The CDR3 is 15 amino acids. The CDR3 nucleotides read TGTGCCAGCGGTTACGCCCTCCCCCGGGCAGATACGCAGTATTTT. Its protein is CASGYALPRADTQYF.

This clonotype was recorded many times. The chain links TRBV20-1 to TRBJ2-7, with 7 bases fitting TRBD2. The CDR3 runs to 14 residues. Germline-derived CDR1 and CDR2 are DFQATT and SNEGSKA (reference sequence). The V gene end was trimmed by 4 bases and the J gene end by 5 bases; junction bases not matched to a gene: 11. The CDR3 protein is CSATIGTTIDEQYF. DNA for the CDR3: TGCAGTGCTACAATCGGGACTACTATCGACGAGCAGTACTTC.

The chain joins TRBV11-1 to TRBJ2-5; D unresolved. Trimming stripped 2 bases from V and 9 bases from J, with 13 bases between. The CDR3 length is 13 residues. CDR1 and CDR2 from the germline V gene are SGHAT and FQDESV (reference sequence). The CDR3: CASSLYDSESQYF. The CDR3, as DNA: TGTGCCAGCAGCTTATACGATAGTGAGTCCCAGTACTTC.

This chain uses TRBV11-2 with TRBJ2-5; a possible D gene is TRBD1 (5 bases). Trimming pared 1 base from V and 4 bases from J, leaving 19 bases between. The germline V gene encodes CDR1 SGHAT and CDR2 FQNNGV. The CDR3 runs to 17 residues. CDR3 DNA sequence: TGTGCCAGCAGCTTAGGAGTGGGTCATGGGGCCCCAGAGACCCAGTACTTC. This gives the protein CASSLGVGHGAPETQYF.

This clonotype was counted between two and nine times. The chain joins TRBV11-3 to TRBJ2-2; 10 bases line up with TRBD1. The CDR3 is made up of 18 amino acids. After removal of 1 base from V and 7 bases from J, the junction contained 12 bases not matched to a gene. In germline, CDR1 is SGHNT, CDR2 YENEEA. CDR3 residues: CASSLGDSGTGVVGELFF. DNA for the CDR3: TGTGCCAGCAGCTTAGGGGACTCCGGGACAGGGGTTGTCGGGGAGCTGTTTTTT. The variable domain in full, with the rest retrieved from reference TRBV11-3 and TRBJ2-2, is EAGVVQSPRYKIIEKKQPVAFWCNPISGHNTLYWYLQNLGQGPELLIRYENEEAVDDSQLPKDRFSAERLKGVDSTLKIQPAELGDSAVYLCASSLGDSGTGVVGELFFGEGSRLTVL.

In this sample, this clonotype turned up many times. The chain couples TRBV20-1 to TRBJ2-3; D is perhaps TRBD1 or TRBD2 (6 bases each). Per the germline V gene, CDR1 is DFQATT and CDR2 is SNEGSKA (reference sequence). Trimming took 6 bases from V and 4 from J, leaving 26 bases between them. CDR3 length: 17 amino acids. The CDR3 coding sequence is TGCAGTGCAGGAGGAGGATTAGAGGGGGGCCTCTCAGATACGCAGTATTTT. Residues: CSAGGGLEGGLSDTQYF.

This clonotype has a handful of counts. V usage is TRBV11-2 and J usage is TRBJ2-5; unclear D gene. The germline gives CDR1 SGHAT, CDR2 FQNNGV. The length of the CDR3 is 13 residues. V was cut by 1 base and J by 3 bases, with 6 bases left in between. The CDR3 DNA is TGTGCCAGCAGCTTAGCTTGGGAAGAGACCCAGTACTTC. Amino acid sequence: CASSLAWEETQYF.

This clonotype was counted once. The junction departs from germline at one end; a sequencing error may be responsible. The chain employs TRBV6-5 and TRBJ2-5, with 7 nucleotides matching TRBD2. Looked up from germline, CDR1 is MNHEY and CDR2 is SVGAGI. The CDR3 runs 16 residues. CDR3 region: CASSYGTNPPQETQYF. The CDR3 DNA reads TGTGCCAGCAGTTACGGGACTAACCCCCCTCAAGAGACCCAGTATTTC.

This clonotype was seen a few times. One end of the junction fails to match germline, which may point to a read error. CDR3 loop: CSARADRGYNKQLF. CDR3 coding DNA: TGCAGTGCTAGAGCGGACCGGGGCTACAATAAGCAGCTCTTC. The chain is built from TRBV20-1 and TRBJ2-1, with D perhaps matching TRBD1 or TRBD2 (5 bases each). This CDR3 has 14 amino acids. Germline lookup yields CDR1 DFQATT and CDR2 SNEGSKA (reference sequence).

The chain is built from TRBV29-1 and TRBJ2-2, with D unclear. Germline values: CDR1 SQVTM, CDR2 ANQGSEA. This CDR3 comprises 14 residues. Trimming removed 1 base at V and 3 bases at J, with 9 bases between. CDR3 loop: CSVEGAGYTGELFF. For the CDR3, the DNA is TGCAGCGTTGAAGGGGCTGGGTACACCGGGGAGCTGTTTTTT.

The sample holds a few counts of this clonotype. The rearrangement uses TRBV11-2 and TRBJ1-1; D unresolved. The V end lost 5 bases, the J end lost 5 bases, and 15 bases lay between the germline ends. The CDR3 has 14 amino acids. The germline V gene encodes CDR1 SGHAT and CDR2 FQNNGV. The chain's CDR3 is CASSRLDVLTEAFF. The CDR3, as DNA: TGTGCCAGCAGCCGACTGGACGTACTAACTGAAGCTTTCTTT.

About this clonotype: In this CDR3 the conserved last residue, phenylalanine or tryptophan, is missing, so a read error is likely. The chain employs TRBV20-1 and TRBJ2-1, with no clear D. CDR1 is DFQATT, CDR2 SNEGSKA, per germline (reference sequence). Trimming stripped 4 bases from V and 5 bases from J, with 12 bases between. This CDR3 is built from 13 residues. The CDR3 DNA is TGCAGTGCTACCCATTCCTTTCACAATGAGCAGTTCATC. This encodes CSATHSFHNEQFI.

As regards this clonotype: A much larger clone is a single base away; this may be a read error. In DNA form, the CDR3 reads TGTACCTGGAAGCCGGGACAGGTGTACAATGAGCAGTTCTTC. It specifies CTWKPGQVYNEQFF. This chain joins TRBV30 and TRBJ2-1, with TRBD1 matching over 8 bases. The CDR3 is 14 amino acids. Germline values: CDR1 GTSNPN, CDR2 SVGIG (reference sequence).

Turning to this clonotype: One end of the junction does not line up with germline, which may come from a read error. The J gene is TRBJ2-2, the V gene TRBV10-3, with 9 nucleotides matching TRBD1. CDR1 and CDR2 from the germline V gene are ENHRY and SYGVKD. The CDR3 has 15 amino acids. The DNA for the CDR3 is TGTTCCATCAGTGCCGGGACAGGGACCGCCGGGGTGCTGTTTTTT. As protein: CSISAGTGTAGVLFF.

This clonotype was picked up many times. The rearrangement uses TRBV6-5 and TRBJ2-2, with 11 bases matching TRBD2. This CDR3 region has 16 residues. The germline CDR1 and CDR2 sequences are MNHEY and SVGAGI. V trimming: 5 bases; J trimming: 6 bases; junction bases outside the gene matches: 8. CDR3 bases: TGTGCCAGCAGTAAAACTAGCGGGGGTCCCCCCGGGGAGCTGTTTTTT. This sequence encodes CASSKTSGGPPGELFF.

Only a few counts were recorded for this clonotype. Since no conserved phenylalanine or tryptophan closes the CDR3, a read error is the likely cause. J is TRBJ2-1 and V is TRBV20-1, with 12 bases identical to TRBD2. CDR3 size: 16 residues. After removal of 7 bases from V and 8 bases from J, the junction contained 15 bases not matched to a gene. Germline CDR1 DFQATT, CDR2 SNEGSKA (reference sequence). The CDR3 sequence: CSDRGLTSGSVYEQFL. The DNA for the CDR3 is TGCAGTGATAGGGGCTTGACTAGCGGGAGCGTCTATGAGCAGTTCCTC.

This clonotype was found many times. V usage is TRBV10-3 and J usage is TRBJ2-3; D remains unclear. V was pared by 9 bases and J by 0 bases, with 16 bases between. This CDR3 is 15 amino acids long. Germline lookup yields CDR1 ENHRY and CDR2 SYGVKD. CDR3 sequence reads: CAISALAASTDTQYF. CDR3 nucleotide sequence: TGTGCCATATCGGCGCTCGCTGCCAGCACAGATACGCAGTATTTT.

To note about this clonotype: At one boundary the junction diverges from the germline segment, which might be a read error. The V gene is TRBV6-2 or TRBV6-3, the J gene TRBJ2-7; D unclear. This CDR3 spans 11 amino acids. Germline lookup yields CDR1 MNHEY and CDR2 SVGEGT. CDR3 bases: TGTGCCAGCAGTTATCAGTACGAGCGGTACTTC. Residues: CASSYQYERYF.

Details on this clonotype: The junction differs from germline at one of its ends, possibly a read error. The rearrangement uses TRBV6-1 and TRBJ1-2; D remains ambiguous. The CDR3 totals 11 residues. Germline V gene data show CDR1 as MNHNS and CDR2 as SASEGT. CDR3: CVSSRFGGYTF. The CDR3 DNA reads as TGTGTCAGCAGTCGATTTGGTGGCTACACCTTC.

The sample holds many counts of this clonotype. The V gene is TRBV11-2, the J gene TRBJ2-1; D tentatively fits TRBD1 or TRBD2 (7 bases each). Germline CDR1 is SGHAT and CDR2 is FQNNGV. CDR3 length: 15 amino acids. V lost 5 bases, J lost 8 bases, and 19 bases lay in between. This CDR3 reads CASSLTQGGTYEQFF. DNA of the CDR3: TGTGCCAGCAGCCTCACCCAGGGGGGGACTTATGAGCAGTTCTTC. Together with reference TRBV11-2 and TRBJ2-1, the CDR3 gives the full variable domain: EAGVAQSPRYKIIEKRQSVAFWCNPISGHATLYWYQQILGQGPKLLIQFQNNGVVDDSQLPKDRFSAERLKGVDSTLKIQPAKLEDSAVYLCASSLTQGGTYEQFFGPGTRLTVL.

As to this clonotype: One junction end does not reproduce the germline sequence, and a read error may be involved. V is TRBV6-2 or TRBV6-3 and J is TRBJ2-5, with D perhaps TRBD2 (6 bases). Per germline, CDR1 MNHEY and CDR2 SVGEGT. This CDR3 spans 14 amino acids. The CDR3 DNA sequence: TGTGCCATCAGTTACGGGGGAAGACAAGAGACCCAGTACTTC. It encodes CAISYGGRQETQYF.